This T cell receptor beta chain appears in the sequencing data of a study of CD4+ T cells in melanoma. The CDR3 is 16 amino acids. The J segment lost 1 base and the V segment lost 3 bases, leaving 8 bases of the junction unmatched. The germline V gene has CDR1 MDHEN and CDR2 SYDVKM. The protocol was immunoSEQ multiplex PCR, while the TCRdb copy is restricted to in-frame clones and leaves out a portion. The sample includes over 100,000 clones, over 80% of them seen just once. This sequence joins TRBV28 and TRBJ2-5, with 7 bases identical to TRBD2. Sample: peripheral blood. This receptor was taken from a human donor with melanoma. CDR3 in amino acids: CASSLGLAVSQETQYF. The CDR3 region has the DNA TGTGCCAGCAGTTTGGGTCTAGCGGTTTCCCAAGAGACCCAGTACTTC.